Listed below are T cell receptor beta chains from one sample, sequenced in a study of blood T cell repertoires in COVID-19. The method was immunoSEQ multiplex PCR; TCRdb's version includes in-frame clones alone and lacks a portion of them. The sample lists roughly 410,000 clones, around 91% seen once, with 1.5% to 1.7% in the top ten. Input material: peripheral blood. These receptors all come from a woman in her forties with COVID-19, enrolled during active disease. Both conserved end residues are part of each CDR3. D genes are given only for firm matches. Some rows mark clone size as missing; the rest say once, few, many or name a class of expanded clone.

d_gene: .; j_gene: TRBJ1-1; abundance: .; v_gene: TRBV5-6; CDR3aa: CASSLAGAGTEAFF; CDR3nt: TGTGCCAGCAGCTTGGCCGGAGCGGGCACTGAAGCTTTCTTT
d_gene: TRBD1; j_gene: TRBJ1-5; abundance: .; v_gene: TRBV6-5; CDR3aa: CASSYDRVGNQPQHF; CDR3nt: TGTGCCAGCAGTTACGACAGGGTAGGAAATCAGCCCCAGCATTTT
d_gene: TRBD1; j_gene: TRBJ2-1; abundance: .; v_gene: TRBV7-8; CDR3aa: CASSLSTTGGNEQFF; CDR3nt: TGTGCCAGCAGCTTGTCAACGACAGGGGGCAATGAGCAGTTCTTC
d_gene: TRBD1; j_gene: TRBJ2-7; abundance: .; v_gene: TRBV28; CDR3aa: CASTRQGYEQYF; CDR3nt: TGTGCCAGCACTAGACAGGGCTACGAGCAGTACTTC
d_gene: .; j_gene: TRBJ1-6; abundance: .; v_gene: TRBV19; CDR3aa: CASSGGGNSPLHF; CDR3nt: TGTGCCAGTAGTGGCGGGGGGAATTCACCCCTCCACTTT
d_gene: .; j_gene: TRBJ1-6; abundance: .; v_gene: TRBV9; CDR3aa: CASSTLGPDNSPLHF; CDR3nt: TGTGCCAGCAGCACACTGGGGCCCGATAATTCACCCCTCCACTTT
d_gene: TRBD2; j_gene: TRBJ2-4; abundance: once; v_gene: TRBV19; CDR3aa: CASSIARLAGVAKNIQYF; CDR3nt: TGTGCCAGTAGTATAGCCCGACTAGCGGGAGTTGCCAAAAACATTCAGTACTTC
d_gene: .; j_gene: TRBJ1-5; abundance: .; v_gene: TRBV5-1; CDR3aa: CASSLGPGDRQPQHF; CDR3nt: TGCGCCAGCAGCTTGGGGCCAGGGGATAGACAGCCCCAGCATTTT
d_gene: .; j_gene: TRBJ2-2; abundance: .; v_gene: TRBV7-8; CDR3aa: CASTLDIANTGELFF; CDR3nt: TGTGCCAGCACTTTGGACATCGCGAACACCGGGGAGCTGTTTTTT
d_gene: TRBD1; j_gene: TRBJ1-1; abundance: .; v_gene: TRBV4-1; CDR3aa: CASSAGQGRSEAFF; CDR3nt: TGCGCCAGCAGCGCGGGACAGGGGAGGAGTGAAGCTTTCTTT
d_gene: .; j_gene: TRBJ2-7; abundance: .; v_gene: TRBV9; CDR3aa: CASSATSTAYEQYF; CDR3nt: TGTGCCAGCAGCGCGACTAGTACCGCGTACGAGCAGTACTTC
d_gene: TRBD1; j_gene: TRBJ1-6; abundance: .; v_gene: TRBV27; CDR3aa: CASSSYTGDANSPLHF; CDR3nt: TGTGCCAGCAGTTCATACACAGGGGACGCTAATTCACCCCTCCACTTT
d_gene: .; j_gene: TRBJ2-4; abundance: .; v_gene: TRBV27; CDR3aa: CASSPITELLAKNIQYF; CDR3nt: TGTGCCAGCAGTCCGATTACAGAGCTATTAGCCAAAAACATTCAGTACTTC
d_gene: .; j_gene: TRBJ1-1; abundance: .; v_gene: TRBV5-5; CDR3aa: CASSIPGGSPFIMNTEAFF; CDR3nt: TGTGCCAGCAGCATTCCTGGGGGGTCACCCTTTATCATGAACACTGAAGCTTTCTTT
d_gene: .; j_gene: TRBJ1-4; abundance: .; v_gene: TRBV18; CDR3aa: CASSPNGAGTNEKLFF; CDR3nt: TGTGCCAGCTCACCAAATGGGGCAGGGACTAATGAAAAACTGTTTTTT
d_gene: .; j_gene: TRBJ2-2; abundance: .; v_gene: TRBV28; CDR3aa: CASSETPRAGELFF; CDR3nt: TGTGCCAGCAGCGAAACACCGAGGGCCGGGGAGCTGTTTTTT
d_gene: .; j_gene: TRBJ2-2; abundance: once; v_gene: TRBV7-9; CDR3aa: CASSTAGTGELFF; CDR3nt: TGTGCCAGCAGTACGGCGGGCACCGGGGAGCTGTTTTTT
d_gene: .; j_gene: TRBJ2-3; abundance: .; v_gene: TRBV6-2/TRBV6-3; CDR3aa: CASSYSGSIFTDTQYF; CDR3nt: TGTGCCAGCAGTTACTCCGGGTCTATCTTCACAGATACGCAGTATTTT
d_gene: .; j_gene: TRBJ2-7; abundance: .; v_gene: TRBV3-1/TRBV3-2; CDR3aa: CASSQESSTPAYEQYF; CDR3nt: TGTGCCAGCAGCCAAGAATCGTCTACTCCCGCCTACGAGCAGTACTTC
d_gene: .; j_gene: TRBJ2-1; abundance: .; v_gene: TRBV27; CDR3aa: CASSPPRTGSYNEQFF; CDR3nt: TGTGCCAGCAGTCCCCCCCGGACGGGGAGCTACAATGAGCAGTTCTTC
d_gene: .; j_gene: TRBJ1-6; abundance: once; v_gene: TRBV30; CDR3aa: CAWSVGGALDNSPLHF; CDR3nt: TGTGCCTGGAGTGTAGGGGGGGCTCTTGATAATTCACCCCTCCACTTT
d_gene: .; j_gene: TRBJ2-7; abundance: .; v_gene: TRBV5-4; CDR3aa: CASSLDQGIGYEQYF; CDR3nt: TGTGCCAGCAGCTTGGACCAGGGCATAGGCTACGAGCAGTACTTC
d_gene: .; j_gene: TRBJ2-7; abundance: .; v_gene: TRBV6-5; CDR3aa: CAISPLVPSEQYF; CDR3nt: TGTGCCATCTCCCCCCTAGTTCCCAGCGAGCAGTACTTC
d_gene: .; j_gene: TRBJ1-2; abundance: .; v_gene: TRBV19; CDR3aa: CASSGGTYGYTF; CDR3nt: TGTGCCAGTAGTGGGGGGACCTATGGCTACACCTTC